One and the same sample provided the 22 T cell receptor beta chains below, sequenced in a study of T cell repertoires in aging, cancer and after chemotherapy (dated by TCRdb to about 2019). TCRdb lists the instrument as Illumina MiSeq. Using a mixed TRB-A/B primer pool, multiplex touch-down PCR amplified rearranged TRB sequences covering the V, D and J segments. The public reads were quality trimmed at Q25 with fastp and then assembled into clones with MiXCR by TCRdb, keeping productive beta chains. Entries that share a CDR3 protein sequence are merged under the most common genes and DNA. The sample table holds about 6,700 distinct CDR3 sequences, of which about 50% were seen once. The ten most abundant clones make up 1.5% to 2% of the sample. Genomic DNA extracted from peripheral blood, rather than sorted cells or RNA, was used as the source for amplification of TCR beta rearrangements. The source material was blood. These receptor sequences come from a human donor with a solid tumor.

This clonotype was seen only a few times. The chain couples TRBV5-4 to TRBJ2-3, with 9 nucleotides matching TRBD2. The J segment lost 4 bases and the V segment lost 1 base, leaving 4 bases of the junction unmatched. Germline CDR1 is SGHNT and CDR2 is YYREEE (reference sequence). This CDR3 contains 15 residues. CDR3 in DNA: TGTGCCAGCAGCTTGTTTAGCGGGAGCTCAGATACGCAGTATTTT. This translates into CASSLFSGSSDTQYF.

The rearrangement joins TRBV30 to TRBJ1-6; the match to TRBD1 covers 8 bases. The germline CDR1 and CDR2 sequences are GTSNPN and SVGIG (reference sequence). The CDR3 has 13 residues. The V segment lost 8 bases and the J segment 7 bases; nucleotides outside the gene matches: 7. This CDR3 is CARTGQGNSPLHF. The CDR3 region has the DNA TGTGCCCGGACAGGACAGGGAAATTCACCCCTCCACTTT.

The J gene is TRBJ2-7, the V gene TRBV19; 10 bases are shared with TRBD2. CDR1 is LNHDA, CDR2 SQIVND, per germline (reference sequence). V lost 7 bases to trimming and J lost 3 bases; unmatched junction nucleotides: 9. The CDR3 contains 15 residues. DNA for the CDR3: TGTGCCAGTAACCCTAGCGGGAGCAGTTTCTACGAGCAGTACTTC. This encodes CASNPSGSSFYEQYF.

The chain has TRBV12-5 and TRBJ2-3; weak D call: TRBD1 (6 bases). Trimming shortened V by 2 bases and J by 5 bases, and 11 bases separated the two germline ends. The CDR3 has 14 amino acids. CDR1 and CDR2 (germline): LGHNT, FRNRAP. The CDR3 DNA reads as TGTGCTAGTGGTTTGACAGGGAGCGGAGATACGCAGTATTTT. Translation: CASGLTGSGDTQYF.

This clonotype was found a few times. The V call is TRBV11-2, the J call TRBJ1-1; unclear D gene. Germline V gene sequence: CDR1 SGHAT, CDR2 FQNNGV. Trimming stripped 5 bases from V and 6 bases from J, with 16 bases between. This CDR3 has 14 residues. The CDR3 region is CASSPERSRAEAFF. The CDR3 bases are TGTGCCAGCAGCCCGGAACGGAGTCGTGCTGAAGCTTTCTTT.

J is TRBJ2-7 and V is TRBV28, with 10 bases lining up with TRBD2. Per germline, CDR1 MDHEN and CDR2 SYDVKM. The CDR3 covers 16 residues. V was pared by 3 bases and J by 4 bases, with 9 bases of the junction left unmatched. The DNA for the CDR3 is TGTGCCAGCAGTTTCCCCTCGGCTAGCGGGAGTTACGAGCAGTACTTC. Protein sequence: CASSFPSASGSYEQYF.

The V and J genes are TRBV13 and TRBJ2-3, with D possibly matching TRBD2 (5 bases). The V end lost 0 bases, the J end lost 2 bases, and 9 bases lay between the germline ends. This CDR3 is built from 15 residues. Germline values: CDR1 PRHDT, CDR2 FYEKMQ (reference sequence). The CDR3: CASSLGERTTDTQYF. CDR3 coding DNA: TGTGCCAGCAGCTTAGGAGAGCGGACCACAGATACGCAGTATTTT.

This sequence joins TRBV5-1 and TRBJ2-7, with TRBD1 matching 7 bases. The ends lost 1 base at V and 2 bases at J; junction bases unmatched: 9. This CDR3 spans 16 amino acids. The germline V gene has CDR1 SGHRS and CDR2 YFSETQ. CDR3 loop: CASSLFVSTGAYEQYF. CDR3 coding DNA: TGCGCCAGCAGCTTGTTTGTCAGCACAGGGGCCTACGAGCAGTACTTC.

This chain connects TRBV6-6 to TRBJ2-7, with D perhaps TRBD2 (6 bases). Germline CDR1 and CDR2: MNHNY and SVGAGI (reference sequence). The CDR3 is 16 residues long. Trimming took 5 bases from V and 9 from J, leaving 26 bases between them. CDR3 sequence: CASSTSGTPTLTGQYF. The CDR3 region has the DNA TGTGCCAGCAGTACCTCCGGGACTCCTACTCTAACTGGGCAGTACTTC.

The genes are TRBV7-6 and TRBJ1-5; D is undetermined. This CDR3 contains 15 residues. Germline loops: CDR1 SGHVS, CDR2 FNYEAQ. The V gene lost 5 bases and the J gene lost 4 bases, with 15 bases spanning the gap. CDR3 region: CASSRSSGPNQPQHF. The DNA of the CDR3 is TGTGCCAGCAGCCGTTCATCCGGGCCTAATCAGCCCCAGCATTTT. The full variable domain, completed using reference TRBV7-6 and TRBJ1-5, is GAGVSQSPRYKVTKRGQDVALRCDPISGHVSLYWYRQALGQGPEFLTYFNYEAQQDKSGLPNDRFSAERPEGSISTLTIQRTEQRDSAMYRCASSRSSGPNQPQHFGDGTRLSIL.

The rearrangement joins TRBV10-3 to TRBJ2-7; D is unresolved. Germline V gene sequence: CDR1 ENHRY, CDR2 SYGVKD. V lost 7 bases and J 4 bases, leaving 14 bases between the germline ends. The CDR3 is 13 residues long. The CDR3 spells CAIKSGLGYEQYF. DNA of the CDR3: TGTGCCATCAAGTCAGGTTTGGGGTACGAGCAGTACTTC.

The V gene is TRBV5-6, the J gene TRBJ1-1, with unresolved D. V dropped 4 bases and J dropped 9 bases, with 13 bases sitting between them. This CDR3 has 12 amino acids. From germline, CDR1 is SGHDT and CDR2 YYEEEE. CDR3 sequence (DNA): TGTGCCAGCAGCGCTTACAGAGCCCAAGCTTTCTTT. Its translation: CASSAYRAQAFF.

The chain uses TRBV28 and TRBJ1-2; TRBD1 might be the D (5 bases). Trimming cost V 3 bases and J 0 bases, with 8 bases left between them. The CDR3 is 14 residues long. Looked up from germline, CDR1 is MDHEN and CDR2 is SYDVKM. The CDR3 is CASSLTDSNYGYTF. The CDR3 nucleotides read TGTGCCAGCAGTTTGACAGATTCTAACTATGGCTACACCTTC.

The table lists this clonotype with a few counts. The chain combines TRBV27 with TRBJ2-6; perhaps TRBD1 as D (5 bases). CDR3 size: 15 residues. V was pared by 3 bases and J by 2 bases, with 8 bases between. Germline loops: CDR1 MNHEY, CDR2 SMNVEV (reference sequence). CDR3 in amino acids: CASSFWTTGANVLTF. The CDR3 DNA follows: TGTGCCAGCAGTTTTTGGACAACTGGGGCCAACGTCCTGACTTTC.

The V call is TRBV11-2, the J call TRBJ1-1; the D gene is possibly TRBD1 (5 bases). CDR3 length equals 14 residues. Trimming removed 1 base at V and 5 bases at J, with 11 bases between. CDR1 is SGHAT and CDR2 is FQNNGV in the germline V gene. CDR3 region: CASSLGVGGTEAFF. In DNA, the CDR3 is TGTGCCAGCAGCTTAGGGGTGGGGGGGACTGAAGCTTTCTTT. The full variable domain, with the rest looked up from reference TRBV11-2 and TRBJ1-1, is EAGVAQSPRYKIIEKRQSVAFWCNPISGHATLYWYQQILGQGPKLLIQFQNNGVVDDSQLPKDRFSAERLKGVDSTLKIQPAKLEDSAVYLCASSLGVGGTEAFFGQGTRLTVV.

This clonotype has just a few counts. The chain has TRBV19 and TRBJ1-2; D unresolved. Germline values: CDR1 LNHDA, CDR2 SQIVND (reference sequence). The CDR3 totals 12 residues. The V end lost 6 bases, the J end lost 0 bases, and 5 bases lay between the germline ends. The CDR3 region has the DNA TGTGCCAGTAGCCCAGCTAACTATGGCTACACCTTC. This gives the protein CASSPANYGYTF.

V and J are TRBV6-4 and TRBJ2-3, with D possibly matching TRBD1 (5 bases). CDR1 is MRHNA and CDR2 is SNTAGT in the germline V gene. V lost 2 bases and J 2 bases, leaving 11 bases between the germline ends. CDR3 length: 15 residues. CDR3 residues: CASSDVAGPTDTQYF. The CDR3 DNA reads as TGTGCCAGCAGTGACGTCGCAGGGCCCACAGATACGCAGTATTTT.

This clonotype occurred once. The J gene is TRBJ2-5, the V gene TRBV5-4, with D possibly matching TRBD1 (7 bases). Trimming took off 4 bases at V and 5 bases at J, with 12 bases between the two ends. CDR1 and CDR2 from the germline V gene are SGHNT and YYREEE (reference sequence). The CDR3 runs 13 residues. CDR3 sequence: CASSTQGRETQYF. DNA for the CDR3: TGTGCCAGCAGCACACAGGGGAGGGAGACCCAGTACTTC.

This chain's CDR3 is CASSERRGTTGPYTF. For the CDR3, the DNA is TGTGCCAGCAGTGAAAGAAGGGGGACGACGGGTCCCTACACCTTC. V gene TRBV25-1 combines with J gene TRBJ1-2; possible D gene TRBD1, 6 bases. This CDR3 comprises 15 residues. The germline V and J ends were trimmed by 2 bases and 10 bases, with 20 bases remaining between them. The germline gives CDR1 MGHDK, CDR2 SYGVNS.

The chain joins TRBV5-6 to TRBJ1-4, with D uncertain. V shed 0 bases and J shed 8 bases, with 2 bases lying between them. The CDR3 extends over 11 amino acids. Germline loops: CDR1 SGHDT, CDR2 YYEEEE. CDR3 in DNA: TGTGCCAGCAGCTTGGGAGAAAAACTGTTTTTT. Amino acids: CASSLGEKLFF.

The gene calls are TRBV10-3 and TRBJ2-2; D is unresolved. This CDR3 comprises 12 residues. The V end was cut by 10 bases, the J end by 3 bases, with 9 bases between. Germline CDR1 ENHRY, CDR2 SYGVKD. Here the CDR3 reads CASLRDTGELFF. The CDR3 DNA is TGTGCCAGCCTCAGAGACACCGGGGAGCTGTTTTTT.

The rearrangement uses TRBV6-5 and TRBJ2-1, with 9 nucleotides matching TRBD2. The CDR3 runs 11 residues. Germline V gene sequence: CDR1 MNHEY, CDR2 SVGAGI. Trimming at V came to 6 bases and at J to 14 bases, leaving 5 bases not matched to a gene. The CDR3, as DNA: TGTGCCAGCAGGGAGCGGGAGGAGGAGTTCTTC. Translated, it gives CASREREEEFF.